These 31 T cell receptor beta chains were sequenced from one sample in a study of blood T cell repertoires in COVID-19 (dated by TCRdb to 2018 to 2020). The protocol used for the library was the immunoSEQ multiplex PCR assay. As stored in TCRdb, this immuneACCESS dataset retains in-frame rearrangements with V and J assigned. A fraction of the clones does not appear; measured against another copy, unresolved V genes explain less than half of the discrepancy, and the remainder lacks a known reason. Present in this sample are about 150,000 clones, around 80% of which were seen just once. Over 12% of the sample rests with the top ten. Sequencing was done on a sample of peripheral blood. All receptors come from a human donor with acute or convalescent COVID-19. The donor label of this sample is uncertain.

This chain links TRBV7-9 with TRBJ1-1, with a tentative D call TRBD1 (5 bases). There are 14 residues in the CDR3. Trimming removed 5 bases at V and 1 base at J, with 11 bases between. Germline V lookup: CDR1 SEHNR, CDR2 FQNEAQ (reference sequence). The CDR3: CASSPGQTNTEAFF. CDR3 DNA: TGTGCCAGCAGCCCAGGACAAACGAACACTGAAGCTTTCTTT.

The chain has TRBV10-2 and TRBJ1-6; D is undetermined. The germline V gene encodes CDR1 WSHSY and CDR2 SAAADI. CDR3 length: 14 residues. V lost 6 bases and J 6 bases, leaving 12 bases between the germline ends. The CDR3 reads CASSRAGGNSPLHF. CDR3 nucleotides: TGCGCCAGCAGCCGTGCGGGAGGTAATTCACCCCTCCACTTT.

This rearrangement joins TRBV19 to TRBJ1-2; the match to TRBD1 covers 10 bases. Trimming at V came to 9 bases and at J to 7 bases, leaving 8 bases not matched to a gene. In germline, CDR1 is LNHDA, CDR2 SQIVND (reference sequence). The CDR3 sequence is 13 residues long. The chain's CDR3 is CASRDRGRSGYTF. Written as DNA, the CDR3 is TGTGCCAGCAGAGACAGGGGGCGCTCTGGCTACACCTTC.

The chain combines TRBV4-2 with TRBJ2-7; TRBD1 aligns across 8 bases. The CDR3 consists of 12 residues. CDR1 and CDR2 from the germline V gene are LGHNA and YNFKEQ. Unmatched junction bases numbered 6, after V lost 9 bases and J lost 5 bases. CDR3 sequence reads: CARPGQANEQYF. CDR3 coding DNA: TGTGCCAGACCGGGACAGGCTAACGAGCAGTACTTC.

The chain is built from TRBV19 and TRBJ2-1; D is perhaps TRBD2 (6 bases). The ends were cut back, 3 bases at V and 6 bases at J, with 21 bases in the middle. In germline, CDR1 is LNHDA, CDR2 SQIVND (reference sequence). This CDR3 contains 17 residues. The CDR3 nucleotides are TGTGCCAGTAGTATGAGGGGAGGTACATTTGGTACCAATGAGCAGTTCTTC. It is translated as CASSMRGGTFGTNEQFF.

This sequence joins TRBV5-6 and TRBJ2-2, with 9 positions matching TRBD2. V shed 4 bases and J 3 bases; nucleotides not matched to a gene: 7. Germline V lookup: CDR1 SGHDT, CDR2 YYEEEE. This CDR3 is 16 amino acids long. The CDR3 nucleotides are TGTGCCAGCAGCCCCGCGGGGGGGCGGTACACCGGGGAGCTGTTTTTT. As protein: CASSPAGGRYTGELFF.

The gene calls are TRBV11-2 and TRBJ2-7; D is uncertain. The germline gives CDR1 SGHAT, CDR2 FQNNGV. The CDR3 spans 13 residues. Trimming shortened V by 1 base and J by 5 bases, and 9 bases separated the two germline ends. The CDR3: CASSLVTHNEQYF. CDR3 coding DNA: TGTGCCAGCAGCTTAGTAACCCACAACGAGCAGTACTTC.

The chain combines TRBV18 with TRBJ1-2; maybe TRBD1 (6 bases). Per the germline V gene, CDR1 is KGHSH and CDR2 is LQKENI. This CDR3 has 14 amino acids. V was trimmed by 1 base and J by 6 bases, leaving 12 bases between them. As DNA, the CDR3 is TGTGCCAGCTCACCACGAAACAGGGTTCATGGCTACACCTTC. It specifies CASSPRNRVHGYTF. Using reference TRBV18 and TRBJ1-2 for the parts outside the CDR3, the full variable domain is NAGVMQNPRHLVRRRGQEARLRCSPMKGHSHVYWYRQLPEEGLKFMVYLQKENIIDESGMPKERFSAEFPKEGPSILRIQQVVRGDSAAYFCASSPRNRVHGYTFGSGTRLTVV.

J is TRBJ1-5 and V is TRBV19; no reliable D call. This CDR3 is built from 14 residues. From germline, CDR1 is LNHDA and CDR2 SQIVND (reference sequence). V shed 3 bases and J shed 2 bases, with 8 bases lying between them. In nucleotides, the CDR3 is TGTGCCAGTAGTATCCCAGGTGGCAATCAGCCCCAGCATTTT. This translates into CASSIPGGNQPQHF.

This chain connects TRBV18 to TRBJ1-1; TRBD1 matches at 7 bases. The ends lost 3 bases at V and 3 bases at J; junction bases unmatched: 7. The CDR3 spans 15 residues. Germline V CDR1 and CDR2: KGHSH, LQKENI. As DNA, the CDR3 is TGTGCCAGCTCACCCGGGTCAGGGGGGTACACTGAAGCTTTCTTT. It encodes CASSPGSGGYTEAFF.

V gene TRBV5-6 combines with J gene TRBJ1-2; D uncertain. Between the trimmed V and J ends, which lost 5 bases and 0 bases, there was a span of 8 bases. The CDR3 loop spans 13 amino acids. CDR1 SGHDT and CDR2 YYEEEE come from the germline V gene. Written as DNA, the CDR3 is TGTGCCAGCAGATCGTCCGCTAACTATGGCTACACCTTC. This gives the protein CASRSSANYGYTF.

The V and J genes are TRBV6-5 and TRBJ1-1; no clear D. V was trimmed by 0 bases and J by 0 bases, leaving 8 bases between them. Germline CDR1 reads MNHEY; CDR2 reads SVGAGI. There are 15 residues in the CDR3. CDR3 amino acids: CASSYSRDLNTEAFF. The CDR3, as DNA: TGTGCCAGCAGTTACTCGAGAGATCTGAACACTGAAGCTTTCTTT.

This clone was seen only once. V gene TRBV6-5 combines with J gene TRBJ1-1, with D possibly matching TRBD1 (5 bases). CDR1 and CDR2 from the germline V gene are MNHEY and SVGAGI. The CDR3 is made up of 16 amino acids. Trimming stripped 2 bases from V and 5 bases from J, with 18 bases between. CDR3 sequence reads: CASSYAARVGKTEAFF. CDR3 nucleotide sequence: TGTGCCAGCAGTTACGCCGCCAGGGTGGGGAAGACTGAAGCTTTCTTT.

The chain uses TRBV6-6 and TRBJ1-5; D not resolved. V dropped 4 bases and J dropped 1 base, with 14 bases sitting between them. Germline CDR1 is MNHNY and CDR2 is SVGAGI (reference sequence). The CDR3 length is 16 residues. The CDR3, as DNA: TGTGCCAGCAGTTTCCAGTCCCGAGGGAGCAATCAGCCCCAGCATTTT. Amino acid sequence: CASSFQSRGSNQPQHF.

The rearrangement joins TRBV5-1 to TRBJ2-2; possibly TRBD2 for D (6 bases). V was trimmed by 2 bases and J by 4 bases, leaving 15 bases between them. Germline CDR1 is SGHRS and CDR2 is YFSETQ. This CDR3 contains 16 residues. CDR3 in DNA: TGCGCCAGCAGCTTCCGGATTCAGGGAGGCACCGGGGAGCTGTTTTTT. This translates into CASSFRIQGGTGELFF.

This chain's CDR3 is CASSFDRGEIKDTQYF. The CDR3 bases are TGTGCCAGCAGCTTCGACAGGGGCGAAATAAAAGATACGCAGTATTTT. V is TRBV13 and J is TRBJ2-3, with 8 positions matching TRBD1. The V and J ends lost 3 bases and 5 bases, in that order; junction bases with no gene match: 10. The germline CDR1 and CDR2 sequences are PRHDT and FYEKMQ (reference sequence). The CDR3 contains 16 residues. Using reference TRBV13 and TRBJ2-3 for the parts outside the CDR3, the full variable domain is AAGVIQSPRHLIKEKRETATLKCYPIPRHDTVYWYQQGPGQDPQFLISFYEKMQSDKGSIPDRFSAQQFSDYHSELNMSSLELGDSALYFCASSFDRGEIKDTQYFGPGTRLTVL.

The gene calls are TRBV25-1 and TRBJ2-7; D perhaps matches TRBD1 (6 bases). The V gene lost 3 bases and the J gene lost 2 bases, with 11 bases spanning the gap. CDR3 length: 14 residues. Germline lookup yields CDR1 MGHDK and CDR2 SYGVNS. The CDR3 loop reads CASSDDRSPYEQYF. DNA for the CDR3: TGTGCCAGCAGTGATGACAGGAGCCCCTACGAGCAGTACTTC.

The chain is built from TRBV12-3 or TRBV12-4 and TRBJ1-2; D gene unclear. The V end lost 3 bases, the J end lost 5 bases, and 7 bases lay between the germline ends. The CDR3 has 12 residues. CDR3 sequence reads: CASSFAGYGYTF. For the CDR3, the DNA is TGTGCCAGCAGTTTTGCGGGGTATGGCTACACCTTC.

The chain is built from TRBV5-1 and TRBJ2-7; 9 bases line up with TRBD1. The CDR3 runs 15 residues. Germline loops: CDR1 SGHRS, CDR2 YFSETQ. Unmatched junction bases numbered 13, after V lost 5 bases and J lost 7 bases. The CDR3 bases are TGCGCCAGCAGTAATTCGGGACAGGGACGGGGAGAGCAGTACTTC. It translates to CASSNSGQGRGEQYF.

The chain carries TRBV6-5 and TRBJ1-2; perhaps TRBD1 as D (5 bases). Germline V gene sequence: CDR1 MNHEY, CDR2 SVGAGI. CDR3 length equals 11 residues. The V gene lost 4 bases and the J gene lost 6 bases, with 6 bases spanning the gap. CDR3 residues: CASSWGDGYTF. The CDR3 DNA reads TGTGCCAGCAGTTGGGGGGATGGCTACACCTTC.

V usage is TRBV5-4 and J usage is TRBJ2-3, with a possible D match to TRBD1 (5 bases). V was cut by 4 bases and J by 5 bases, with 20 bases left in between. The CDR3 consists of 16 residues. Germline V CDR1 and CDR2: SGHNT, YYREEE (reference sequence). CDR3 amino acids: CASSIRQGSRKDTQYF. CDR3 DNA sequence: TGTGCCAGCAGCATTCGGCAGGGCTCACGGAAAGATACGCAGTATTTT.

The rearrangement joins TRBV11-2 to TRBJ1-4; possible D gene TRBD1, 5 bases. Trimming removed 5 bases from V and 2 bases from J, with 9 bases in between. Germline V gene data show CDR1 as SGHAT and CDR2 as FQNNGV. The CDR3 is 14 amino acids. The CDR3 coding sequence is TGTGCCAGCAGCCCCAGGGTGACTAATGAAAAACTGTTTTTT. Translated, it gives CASSPRVTNEKLFF.

The chain uses TRBV10-3 and TRBJ2-1, with 8 bases matching TRBD2. Per germline, CDR1 ENHRY and CDR2 SYGVKD. The CDR3 runs to 19 residues. Losses at the gene ends were 0 bases for V and 6 bases for J; bases not matched to a gene: 16. The CDR3 DNA reads as TGTGCCATCAGTGAGTCCCCCTATAGTGGCGGGGGGAAGTCCAATGAGCAGTTCTTC. Translating gives CAISESPYSGGGKSNEQFF.

The genes are TRBV2 and TRBJ1-1; 7 bases map to TRBD1. In germline, CDR1 is SNHLY, CDR2 FYNNEI. This CDR3 contains 15 residues. V gave up 4 bases and J gave up 4 bases; unmatched junction bases: 9. The chain's CDR3 is CASSAGRQGVTEAFF. Here the CDR3 DNA reads TGTGCCAGCAGTGCTGGAAGACAGGGAGTCACTGAAGCTTTCTTT. The whole variable domain, filled in from reference TRBV2 and TRBJ1-1, reads EPEVTQTPSHQVTQMGQEVILRCVPISNHLYFYWYRQILGQKVEFLVSFYNNEISEKSEIFDDQFSVERPDGSNFTLKIRSTKLEDSAMYFCASSAGRQGVTEAFFGQGTRLTVV.

This sequence joins TRBV3-1 (or the pseudogene TRBV3-2) and TRBJ1-2, with D maybe TRBD1 (5 bases). Germline loops: CDR1 LGHDT, CDR2 YNNKEL (reference sequence). V was clipped by 3 bases and J by 2 bases, with 19 bases between them. The CDR3 sequence is 17 residues long. CDR3 coding DNA: TGTGCCAGCAGCCAGACTAGACGAGGGGCCGGAAACTATGGCTACACCTTC. Its translation is CASSQTRRGAGNYGYTF.

V gene TRBV30 combines with J gene TRBJ1-2; 7 positions agree with TRBD1. This CDR3 has 13 residues. With V trimmed by 0 bases and J by 6 bases, 4 bases remained unmatched. The germline gives CDR1 GTSNPN, CDR2 SVGIG (reference sequence). As DNA, the CDR3 is TGTGCCTGGAGTGTTGGGACAGCGAATGGCTACACCTTC. Amino acids: CAWSVGTANGYTF.

The rearrangement joins TRBV25-1 to TRBJ2-7; 7 positions agree with TRBD1. V lost 2 bases to trimming and J lost 7 bases; unmatched junction nucleotides: 11. Per the germline V gene, CDR1 is MGHDK and CDR2 is SYGVNS. CDR3 length: 15 residues. The CDR3 bases are TGTGCCAGCAGTGAAACGGAGTGGGCAGGGGGAGAGCAGTACTTC. Its translation: CASSETEWAGGEQYF.

This chain connects TRBV25-1 to TRBJ1-2; maybe TRBD1 (6 bases). The CDR3 has 12 residues. Germline CDR1 is MGHDK and CDR2 is SYGVNS. Trimming left V 7 bases short and J 7 bases short, with 13 bases between. Written as DNA, the CDR3 is TGTGCCAGCAATTTACAGGGCGGTGGCTACACCTTC. This encodes CASNLQGGGYTF.

J is TRBJ1-5 and V is TRBV19; D is possibly TRBD1 (5 bases). Trimming took 9 bases from V and 7 from J, leaving 16 bases between them. The germline CDR1 and CDR2 sequences are LNHDA and SQIVND (reference sequence). This CDR3 has 13 amino acids. The CDR3 DNA follows: TGTGCCAGCCAAGACGGGGGACCGCAGCCCCAGCATTTT. This encodes CASQDGGPQPQHF.

The V gene is TRBV6-6, the J gene TRBJ1-5; the D is unclear. V dropped 2 bases and J dropped 1 base, with 6 bases sitting between them. The CDR3 is 14 residues long. The germline gives CDR1 MNHNY, CDR2 SVGAGI (reference sequence). DNA of the CDR3: TGTGCCAGCAGTTACCATGCGAGCAATCAGCCCCAGCATTTT. Encoded protein: CASSYHASNQPQHF.

The chain combines TRBV4-1 with TRBJ1-1; D not resolved. Between the trimmed V and J ends, which lost 0 bases and 1 base, there was a span of 12 bases. Germline values: CDR1 MGHRA, CDR2 YSYEKL. This CDR3 contains 16 residues. The CDR3, as DNA: TGCGCCAGCAGCCAAGATCGGGTATCCGGGAACACTGAAGCTTTCTTT. Protein: CASSQDRVSGNTEAFF.